The rows below give T cell receptor beta chains drawn from one sample of a study of cytomegalovirus exposure and HLA in healthy donors. This table comes from immunoSEQ multiplex PCR, and its TCRdb copy is limited to in-frame clones, with some not included. This sample yields 150,000 to 200,000 clones, of which around three quarters are seen a single time; around 1.6% belongs to the top ten. Sequencing used PBMCs. Source of these receptors: a woman between 25 and 40 years old in good health and CMV-seronegative. CDR3s include the opening cysteine and the closing phenylalanine or tryptophan. A D gene is named only where the DNA matches it firmly. Not all rows give a size; the values are once, few, many and, for expanded clones, a class.

v_call,clone_size,j_call,d_call,cdr3_nt,cdr3_aa
TRBV19,-,TRBJ1-1,TRBD1,TGTGCCAGTGAGGAGGGGACAGGGAACACTGAAGCTTTCTTT,CASEEGTGNTEAFF
TRBV28,-,TRBJ1-1,-,TGTGCCAGCAGTGTTCGGGCCTCCCGGGGGACTGAAGCTTTCTTT,CASSVRASRGTEAFF
TRBV5-1,-,TRBJ2-7,TRBD2,TGCGCCAGCAGTTCGTTAGCGGGGAGCTCCTACGAGCAGTACTTC,CASSSLAGSSYEQYF
TRBV20-1,-,TRBJ1-2,-,TGCAGTGCCCTGGGGGCGCATGGCTACACCTTC,CSALGAHGYTF
TRBV4-2,-,TRBJ2-2,-,TGTGCCAGCAGCCCCCAGACAGGGAACACCGGGGAGCTGTTTTTT,CASSPQTGNTGELFF
TRBV6-5,-,TRBJ2-5,-,TGTGCCAGCAGTTACTCGTGGGCCCAAGAGACCCAGTACTTC,CASSYSWAQETQYF
TRBV28,-,TRBJ2-7,-,TGTGCCAGCAGCCAGGTGATACAGGGTGGCGAGCAGTACTTC,CASSQVIQGGEQYF
TRBV4-3,-,TRBJ1-4,-,TGCGCCAGCAGCCAGGAGCCCGATTCCCTGGGTGAAAAACTGTTTTTT,CASSQEPDSLGEKLFF
TRBV27,-,TRBJ1-2,-,TGTGCCAGCAGTTTATTTATGCAGGGGCAAGGCTACACCTTC,CASSLFMQGQGYTF
TRBV6-1,-,TRBJ2-7,-,TGTGCCAGCAGTTTACGGGACAAGAGCTCCTACGAGCAGTACTTC,CASSLRDKSSYEQYF
TRBV6-5,-,TRBJ2-1,TRBD2,TGTGCCAGCAGCCAACTAGCGGCCGCCTACAATGAGCAGTTCTTC,CASSQLAAAYNEQFF
TRBV19,-,TRBJ1-5,-,TGTGCCAGTAGCGCGGGGGGGCTGAGCAATCAGCCCCAGCATTTT,CASSAGGLSNQPQHF
TRBV7-3,-,TRBJ2-1,-,TGTGCCAGCAGCTTATCGTCCGTGAATGAGCAGTTCTTC,CASSLSSVNEQFF
TRBV7-9,-,TRBJ2-3,TRBD2,TGTGCCAGCAGCTTAGTCAGCGGGGGCACAGATACGCAGTATTTT,CASSLVSGGTDTQYF
TRBV19,once,TRBJ1-3,TRBD1,TGTGCCAGTACCCCACCCGGGACAGGGATCTCTGGAAACACCATATATTTT,CASTPPGTGISGNTIYF
TRBV25-1,-,TRBJ1-1,-,TGTGCCAGCAGTGAATGGGCAGCGAACACTGAAGCTTTCTTT,CASSEWAANTEAFF
TRBV4-1,-,TRBJ2-2,TRBD1,TGCGCCAGCAGCCCGACAGGGTACGGGGAGCTGTTTTTT,CASSPTGYGELFF
TRBV27,-,TRBJ2-3,-,TGTGCCAGCAGTGAGTTAGTCACAGATACGCAGTATTTT,CASSELVTDTQYF
TRBV5-6,-,TRBJ1-2,-,TGTGCCAGCAGCAGGGAGGGTAACTATGGCTACACCTTC,CASSREGNYGYTF
TRBV5-8,few,TRBJ2-1,TRBD2,TGTGCCAGCAGCTCTTACGGGAGGGACAATGAGCAGTTCTTC,CASSSYGRDNEQFF
TRBV2,-,TRBJ1-5,TRBD1,TGTGCCAGCAGTGCGAGGACAGGGAAGTATCAGCCCCAGCATTTT,CASSARTGKYQPQHF
TRBV6-4,-,TRBJ2-1,-,TGTGCCAGCAGTAAAAGGGGGGGATCAGACTTATCCTACAATGAGCAGTTCTTC,CASSKRGGSDLSYNEQFF
TRBV19,few,TRBJ1-1,-,TGTGCCAGTCGGAGGACCATGAACACTGAAGCTTTCTTT,CASRRTMNTEAFF
TRBV5-6,-,TRBJ1-2,TRBD1,TGTGCCAGCCTGAGCCCCCGGACAGGGGATGGCTACACCTTC,CASLSPRTGDGYTF
TRBV7-9,-,TRBJ1-1,TRBD1,TGTGCCAGCAGCGGCTCAGGGGGCGAAGCTTTCTTT,CASSGSGGEAFF
TRBV7-2,few,TRBJ2-7,TRBD2,TGTGCCAGCAGCTTAGGGGCTAGTGCGGGAGGCTACGAGCAGTACTTC,CASSLGASAGGYEQYF
TRBV15,-,TRBJ1-2,-,TGTGCCACCAGCAGAGGCAGGGAACCATTAAACTATGGCTACACCTTC,CATSRGREPLNYGYTF
TRBV4-3,-,TRBJ2-7,-,TGCGCCAGCAGCCAAGTGGCAGGGTATGGGTCCTACGAGCAGTACTTC,CASSQVAGYGSYEQYF
TRBV5-1,-,TRBJ2-5,-,TGCGCCAGCAGCTTGTTTCCAGGGGAAGAGACCCAGTACTTC,CASSLFPGEETQYF
TRBV10-3,-,TRBJ2-5,-,TGTGCCATCAGTGGGGCTCAGGCGTACCAAGAGACCCAGTACTTC,CAISGAQAYQETQYF
TRBV7-9,-,TRBJ1-2,-,TGTGCCAGCAGCTTAGATCAGGGTGGCTACACCTTC,CASSLDQGGYTF
TRBV27,-,TRBJ2-1,TRBD2,TGTGCCAGCAGTTCTTTAAGCGGGAGCTCCTACAATGAGCAGTTCTTC,CASSSLSGSSYNEQFF
TRBV27,-,TRBJ2-3,TRBD2,TGTGCCAGCAGACACCGTTCAACGCGGGGGGGCCCCATCAGCACAGATACGCAGTATTTT,CASRHRSTRGGPISTDTQYF
TRBV7-3,-,TRBJ2-3,TRBD1,TGTGCCAGCAGCTCAGACAGGGCAGATACGCAGTATTTT,CASSSDRADTQYF
TRBV2,-,TRBJ1-1,-,TGTGCCAGCGCTACGGACAGAGTGAACACTGAAGCTTTCTTT,CASATDRVNTEAFF
TRBV4-1,-,TRBJ2-1,-,TGCGCCAGCAGCCAAGATGAGACAGGCTTGCGGAATGAGCAGTTCTTC,CASSQDETGLRNEQFF
TRBV5-1,-,TRBJ1-2,TRBD1,TGCGCCAGCAGCGAGGGACAGGCGAACTATGGCTACACCTTC,CASSEGQANYGYTF
TRBV29-1,-,TRBJ2-1,TRBD2,TGCAGCGTGGAGTATAGCGGGCTGGGCTCCTACAATGAGCAGTTCTTC,CSVEYSGLGSYNEQFF
TRBV5-4,-,TRBJ1-2,TRBD1,TGTGCCAGCAGCCCCCGACAGGGCCTCTATGGCTACACCTTC,CASSPRQGLYGYTF
TRBV27,-,TRBJ2-1,TRBD1,TGTGCCAGCAGTTTAGCCCGGGACAGGGGGCGCAATGAGCAGTTCTTC,CASSLARDRGRNEQFF
TRBV25-1,few,TRBJ2-1,TRBD2,TGTGCCAGCAGTCGTTCACTAGCGGGAAGCAATGAGCAGTTCTTC,CASSRSLAGSNEQFF
TRBV5-4,-,TRBJ2-5,-,TGTGCCAGCAGCTCGGGACAGCGGAGGGTCCAAGAGACCCAGTACTTC,CASSSGQRRVQETQYF
TRBV5-4,few,TRBJ2-3,-,TGTGCCAGCAGCTTGATGCGGGGCACAGATACGCAGTATTTT,CASSLMRGTDTQYF
TRBV6-6,-,TRBJ1-2,-,TGTGCCAGCAGTTACTCGGCGGGGGATGGTGGCTACACCTTC,CASSYSAGDGGYTF
TRBV7-9,-,TRBJ2-7,TRBD1,TGTGCCAGCAGCTCCAAAGGACAGGCAGGAGGCGAGCAGTACTTC,CASSSKGQAGGEQYF
TRBV7-9,-,TRBJ2-7,-,TGTGCCAGCAGCTCGCCATTTCAGGGGAGATGGGAGCAGTACTTC,CASSSPFQGRWEQYF
TRBV2,-,TRBJ1-3,-,TGTGCCAGCAGGGACTCATGGCAAAGTTTCGAGGACACCATATATTTT,CASRDSWQSFEDTIYF
TRBV27,-,TRBJ2-7,-,TGTGCCAGCAGTCGGACATATACCTACGAGCAGTACTTC,CASSRTYTYEQYF
TRBV14,-,TRBJ2-3,-,TGTGCCAGCAGCCAAGAAGCGTGGCCAGATCACACAGATACGCAGTATTTT,CASSQEAWPDHTDTQYF
TRBV27,-,TRBJ1-2,-,TGTGCCAGCAGTTTTGGGAGGGATAGTGGCTACACCTTC,CASSFGRDSGYTF
TRBV4-3,few,TRBJ2-1,TRBD1,TGCGCCAGCAGCCTTAGGAGGACCGGGACAGGGGGCAAAAATGAGCAGTTCTTC,CASSLRRTGTGGKNEQFF
TRBV10-3,-,TRBJ2-3,-,TGTGCCATCAGTGAGTCTTCCCTATCCACAGATACGCAGTATTTT,CAISESSLSTDTQYF
TRBV7-6,-,TRBJ1-3,-,TGTGCCAGCAGCCCAAGCAGGAAACGGGGGAGAGCCCCCATATTTTATTTT,CASSPSRKRGRAPIFYF
TRBV2,-,TRBJ2-7,TRBD1,TGTGCCAGCAGCCAGGGGGCGATTTACGAGCAGTACTTC,CASSQGAIYEQYF
TRBV9,-,TRBJ2-5,TRBD1,TGTGCCAGCAGCGTTCAAGGGACAGAGGAGACCCAGTACTTC,CASSVQGTEETQYF
TRBV30,-,TRBJ2-6,-,TGTGCCTGGAAGCTACCTGGGGCCAACGTCCTGACTTTC,CAWKLPGANVLTF
TRBV6-5,-,TRBJ2-7,-,TGTGCCAGCAGCTCCTACATTTACTACGAGCAGTACTTC,CASSSYIYYEQYF
TRBV7-8,-,TRBJ2-7,TRBD1,TGTGCCAGCAGCTTACGGGACAGGGTCGAGGAGCAGTACTTC,CASSLRDRVEEQYF
TRBV30,few,TRBJ2-7,TRBD1,TGTGCTACGGGACAGTCCTACGAGCAGTACTTC,CATGQSYEQYF
TRBV10-3,few,TRBJ1-3,TRBD1,TGTGCCGTGCAGGCGCAGGGGGCGGGGAACACCATATATTTT,CAVQAQGAGNTIYF